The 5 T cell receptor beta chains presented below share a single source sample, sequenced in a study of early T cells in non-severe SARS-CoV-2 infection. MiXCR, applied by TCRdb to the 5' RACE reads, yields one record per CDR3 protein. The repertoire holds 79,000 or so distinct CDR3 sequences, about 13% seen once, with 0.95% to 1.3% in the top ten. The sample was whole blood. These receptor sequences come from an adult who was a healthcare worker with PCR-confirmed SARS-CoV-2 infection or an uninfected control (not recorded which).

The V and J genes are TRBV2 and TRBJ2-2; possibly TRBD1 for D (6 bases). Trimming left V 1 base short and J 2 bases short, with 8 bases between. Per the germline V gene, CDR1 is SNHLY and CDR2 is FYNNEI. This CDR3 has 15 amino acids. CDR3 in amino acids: CASSEEDRNTGELFF. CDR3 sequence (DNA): TGTGCCAGCAGTGAAGAGGACAGAAACACCGGGGAGCTGTTTTTT.

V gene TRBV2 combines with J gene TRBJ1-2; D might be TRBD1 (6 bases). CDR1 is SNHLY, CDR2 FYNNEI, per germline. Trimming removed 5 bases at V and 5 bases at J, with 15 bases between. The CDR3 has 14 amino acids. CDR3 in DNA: TGTGCCAGCAGTAAAATCGACAGGAAATATGGCTACACCTTC. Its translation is CASSKIDRKYGYTF.

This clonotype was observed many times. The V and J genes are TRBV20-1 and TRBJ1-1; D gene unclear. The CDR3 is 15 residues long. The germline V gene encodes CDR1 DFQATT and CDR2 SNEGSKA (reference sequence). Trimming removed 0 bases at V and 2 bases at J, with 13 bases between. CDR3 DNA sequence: TGCAGTGCTAGAGATCGTCGGGGAACCAACACTGAAGCTTTCTTT. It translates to CSARDRRGTNTEAFF.

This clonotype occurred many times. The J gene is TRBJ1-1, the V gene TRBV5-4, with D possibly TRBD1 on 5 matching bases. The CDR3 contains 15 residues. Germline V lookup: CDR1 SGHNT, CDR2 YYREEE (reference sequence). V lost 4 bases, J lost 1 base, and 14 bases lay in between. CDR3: CASSNSRATNTEAFF. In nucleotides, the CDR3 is TGTGCCAGCAGCAACAGCAGGGCTACGAACACTGAAGCTTTCTTT. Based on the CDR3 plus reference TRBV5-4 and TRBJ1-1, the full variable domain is ETGVTQSPTHLIKTRGQQVTLRCSSQSGHNTVSWYQQALGQGPQFIFQYYREEENGRGNFPPRFSGLQFPNYSSELNVNALELDDSALYLCASSNSRATNTEAFFGQGTRLTVV.

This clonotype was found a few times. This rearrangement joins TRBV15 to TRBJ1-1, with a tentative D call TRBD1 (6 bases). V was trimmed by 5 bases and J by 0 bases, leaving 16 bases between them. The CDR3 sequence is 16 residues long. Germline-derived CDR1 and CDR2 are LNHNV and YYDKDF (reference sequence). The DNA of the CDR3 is TGTGCCACCAGCTTTACTCAGGGGAGTTTGAACACTGAAGCTTTCTTT. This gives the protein CATSFTQGSLNTEAFF.